Given below is one TCR beta chain in context. This entry belongs to a study of CD8+ T cells in alopecia areata. Trimming stripped 5 bases from V and 6 bases from J, with 5 bases between. This CDR3 spans 11 amino acids. Germline-derived CDR1 and CDR2 are MNHEY and SMNVEV (reference sequence). PBMCs, the starting material, were the source of sorted CD4+ and CD8+ T cells. Extracted RNA was reverse transcribed, and the resulting cDNA served as sequencing template. Profiled with immunoSEQ multiplex PCR; TCRdb holds only in-frame clones, not every one. Among 130,000 to 150,000 clones, over 80% were seen once, and the ten largest hold more than 12%.

The receptor's source is a human donor with alopecia areata. The sample was CD8+ T cells sorted from blood, taken at week 0. The rearrangement uses TRBV27 and TRBJ2-1, with unresolved D. This CDR3 is CASSQFNEQFF. The CDR3 DNA reads TGTGCCAGCAGTCAATTCAATGAGCAGTTCTTC.